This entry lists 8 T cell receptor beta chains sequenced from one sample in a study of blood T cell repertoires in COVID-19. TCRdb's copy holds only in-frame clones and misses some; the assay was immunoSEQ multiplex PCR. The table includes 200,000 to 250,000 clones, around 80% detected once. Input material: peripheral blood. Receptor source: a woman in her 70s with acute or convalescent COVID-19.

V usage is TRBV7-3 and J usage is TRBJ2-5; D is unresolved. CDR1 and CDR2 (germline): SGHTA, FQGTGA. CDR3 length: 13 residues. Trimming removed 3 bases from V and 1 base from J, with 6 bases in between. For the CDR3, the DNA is TGTGCCAGCAGCTTCGGTTCCCAAGAGACCCAGTACTTC. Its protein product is CASSFGSQETQYF.

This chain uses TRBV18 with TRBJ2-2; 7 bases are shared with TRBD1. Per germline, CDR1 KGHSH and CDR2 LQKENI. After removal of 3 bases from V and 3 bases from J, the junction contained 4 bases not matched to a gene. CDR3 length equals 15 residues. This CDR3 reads CASSPRDRDTGELFF. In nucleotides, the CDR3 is TGTGCCAGCTCACCCCGGGACAGAGACACCGGGGAGCTGTTTTTT.

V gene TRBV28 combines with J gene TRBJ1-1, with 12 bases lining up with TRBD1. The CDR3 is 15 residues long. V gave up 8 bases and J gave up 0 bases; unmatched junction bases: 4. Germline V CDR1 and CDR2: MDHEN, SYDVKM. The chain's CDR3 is CASRDRGPMNTEAFF. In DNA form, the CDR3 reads TGTGCCAGCCGGGACAGGGGGCCTATGAACACTGAAGCTTTCTTT.

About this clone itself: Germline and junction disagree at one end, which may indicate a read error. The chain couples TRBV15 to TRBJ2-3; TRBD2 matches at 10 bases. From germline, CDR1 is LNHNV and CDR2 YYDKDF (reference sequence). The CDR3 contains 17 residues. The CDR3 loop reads CATTRGALAGVTDTQYF. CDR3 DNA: TGTGCCACCACCAGAGGAGCCCTAGCGGGGGTCACAGATACGCAGTATTTT.

CDR3 bases: TGTGCCAGCAGCTTAGGAATCTGGGACTCTTTGAACACTGAAGCTTTCTTT. Its protein product is CASSLGIWDSLNTEAFF. The chain employs TRBV7-8 and TRBJ1-1; TRBD1 might be the D (5 bases). V was trimmed by 1 base and J by 0 bases, leaving 15 bases between them. Germline V gene data show CDR1 as SGHVS and CDR2 as FQNEAQ. The CDR3 runs to 17 residues.

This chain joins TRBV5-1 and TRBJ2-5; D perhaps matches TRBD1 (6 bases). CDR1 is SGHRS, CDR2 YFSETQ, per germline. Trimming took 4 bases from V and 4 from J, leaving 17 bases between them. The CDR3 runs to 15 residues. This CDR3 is CASSPRQVGGETQYF. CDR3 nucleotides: TGCGCCAGCAGCCCCCGACAGGTAGGGGGAGAGACCCAGTACTTC. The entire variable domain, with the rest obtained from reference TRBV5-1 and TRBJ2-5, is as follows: KAGVTQTPRYLIKTRGQQVTLSCSPISGHRSVSWYQQTPGQGLQFLFEYFSETQRNKGNFPGRFSGRQFSNSRSEMNVSTLELGDSALYLCASSPRQVGGETQYFGPGTRLLVL.

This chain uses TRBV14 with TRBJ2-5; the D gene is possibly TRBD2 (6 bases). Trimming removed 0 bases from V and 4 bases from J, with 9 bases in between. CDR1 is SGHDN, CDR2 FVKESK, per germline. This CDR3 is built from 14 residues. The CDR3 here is CASSQDGRRETQYF. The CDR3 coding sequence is TGTGCCAGCAGCCAAGATGGGAGGAGAGAGACCCAGTACTTC.

Written as DNA, the CDR3 is TGTGCCAGCAGCGAACAGGGAGCGGGGAAGAGGAACATTCAGTACTTC. Translated, it gives CASSEQGAGKRNIQYF. The gene calls are TRBV5-6 and TRBJ2-4; D may be TRBD2 (7 bases). Between the trimmed V and J ends, which lost 4 bases and 7 bases, there was a span of 21 bases. The CDR3 consists of 16 residues. Germline CDR1 is SGHDT and CDR2 is YYEEEE.